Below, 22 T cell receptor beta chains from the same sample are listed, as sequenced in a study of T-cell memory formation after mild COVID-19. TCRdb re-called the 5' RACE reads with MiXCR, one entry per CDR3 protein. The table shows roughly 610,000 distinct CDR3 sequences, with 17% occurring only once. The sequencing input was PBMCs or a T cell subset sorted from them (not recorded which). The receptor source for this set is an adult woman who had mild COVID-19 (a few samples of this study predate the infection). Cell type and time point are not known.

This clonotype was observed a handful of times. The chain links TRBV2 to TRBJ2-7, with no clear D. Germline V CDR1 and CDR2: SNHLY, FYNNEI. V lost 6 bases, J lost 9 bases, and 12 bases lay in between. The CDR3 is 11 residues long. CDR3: CASRIQTVQYF. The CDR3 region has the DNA TGTGCCAGCAGAATTCAGACCGTGCAGTACTTC.

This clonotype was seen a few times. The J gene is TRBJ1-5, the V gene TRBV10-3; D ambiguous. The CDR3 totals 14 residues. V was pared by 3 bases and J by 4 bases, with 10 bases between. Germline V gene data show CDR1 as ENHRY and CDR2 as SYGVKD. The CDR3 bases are TGTGCCATCAGTGAATTGAGCGGGAATCAGCCCCAGCATTTT. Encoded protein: CAISELSGNQPQHF.

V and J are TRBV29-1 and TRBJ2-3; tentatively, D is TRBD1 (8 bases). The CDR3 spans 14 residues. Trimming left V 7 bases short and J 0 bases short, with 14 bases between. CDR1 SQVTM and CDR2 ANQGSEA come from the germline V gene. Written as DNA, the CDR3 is TGCAGCGCAACAGGGGGGGCTAGCACAGATACGCAGTATTTT. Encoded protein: CSATGGASTDTQYF.

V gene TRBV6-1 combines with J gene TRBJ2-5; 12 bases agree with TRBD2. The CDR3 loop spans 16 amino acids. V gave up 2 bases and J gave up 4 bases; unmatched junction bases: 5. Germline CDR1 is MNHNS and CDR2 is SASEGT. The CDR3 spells CASSETASGGGETQYF. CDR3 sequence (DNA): TGTGCCAGCAGTGAAACAGCTAGCGGGGGGGGAGAGACCCAGTACTTC.

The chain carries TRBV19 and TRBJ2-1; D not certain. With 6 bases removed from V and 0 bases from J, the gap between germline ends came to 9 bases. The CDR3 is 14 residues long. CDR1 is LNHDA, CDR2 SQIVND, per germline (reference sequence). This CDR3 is CASRSHSSYNEQFF. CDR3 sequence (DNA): TGTGCCAGTAGGTCTCACAGCTCCTACAATGAGCAGTTCTTC.

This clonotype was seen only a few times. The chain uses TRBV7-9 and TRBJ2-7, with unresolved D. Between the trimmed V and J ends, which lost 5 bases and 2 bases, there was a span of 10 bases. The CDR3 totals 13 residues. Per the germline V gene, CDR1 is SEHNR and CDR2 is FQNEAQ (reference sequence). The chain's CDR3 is CASSIGPTYEQYF. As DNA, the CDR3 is TGTGCCAGCAGCATCGGGCCTACCTACGAGCAGTACTTC.

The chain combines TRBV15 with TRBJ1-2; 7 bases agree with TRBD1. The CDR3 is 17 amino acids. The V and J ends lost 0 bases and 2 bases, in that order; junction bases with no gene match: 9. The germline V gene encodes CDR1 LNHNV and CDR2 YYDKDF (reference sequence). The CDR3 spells CATSRDLAAGGNYGYTF. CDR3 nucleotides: TGTGCCACCAGCAGAGATCTTGCGGCAGGGGGGAACTATGGCTACACCTTC.

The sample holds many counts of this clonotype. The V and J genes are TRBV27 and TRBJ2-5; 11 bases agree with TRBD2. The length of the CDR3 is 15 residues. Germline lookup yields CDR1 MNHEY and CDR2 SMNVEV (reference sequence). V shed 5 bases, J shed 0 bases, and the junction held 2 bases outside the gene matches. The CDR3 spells CASSRTSGYQETQYF. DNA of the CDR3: TGTGCCAGCAGTCGGACTAGCGGGTACCAAGAGACCCAGTACTTC.

DNA for the CDR3: TGCAGTGCTAGAACCCTGGGATATGGCTACACCTTC. It specifies CSARTLGYGYTF. The chain carries TRBV20-1 and TRBJ1-2; D call uncertain. This CDR3 has 12 amino acids. V gave up 2 bases and J gave up 5 bases, with 9 bases separating them. The germline CDR1 and CDR2 sequences are DFQATT and SNEGSKA (reference sequence).

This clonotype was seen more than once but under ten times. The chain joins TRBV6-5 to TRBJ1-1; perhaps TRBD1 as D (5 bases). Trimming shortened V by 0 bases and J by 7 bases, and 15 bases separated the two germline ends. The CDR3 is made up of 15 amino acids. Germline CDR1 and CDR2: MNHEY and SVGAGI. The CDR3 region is CASSYSGVPGSEAFF. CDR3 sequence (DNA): TGTGCCAGCAGTTACTCAGGGGTTCCGGGGAGTGAAGCTTTCTTT.

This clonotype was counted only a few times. CDR3 amino acids: CASSSSSHSNQPQHF. The CDR3 bases are TGTGCCAGCAGTTCCTCTAGCCATAGCAATCAGCCCCAGCATTTT. The chain carries TRBV12-3 or TRBV12-4 and TRBJ1-5, with D unresolved. The CDR3 extends over 15 amino acids. Trimming removed 4 bases from V and 0 bases from J, with 10 bases in between.

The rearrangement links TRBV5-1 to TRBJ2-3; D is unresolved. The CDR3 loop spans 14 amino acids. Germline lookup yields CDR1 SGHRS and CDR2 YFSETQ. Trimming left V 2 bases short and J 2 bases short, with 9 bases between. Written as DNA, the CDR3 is TGCGCCAGCAGCTTCGACGGAGTCACAGATACGCAGTATTTT. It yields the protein CASSFDGVTDTQYF.

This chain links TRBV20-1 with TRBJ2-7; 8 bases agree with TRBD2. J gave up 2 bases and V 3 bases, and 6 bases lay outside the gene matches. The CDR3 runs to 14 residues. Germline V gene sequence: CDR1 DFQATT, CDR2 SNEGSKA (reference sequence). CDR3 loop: CSARASGPAYEQYF. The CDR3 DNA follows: TGCAGTGCTAGGGCTAGCGGGCCTGCCTACGAGCAGTACTTC.

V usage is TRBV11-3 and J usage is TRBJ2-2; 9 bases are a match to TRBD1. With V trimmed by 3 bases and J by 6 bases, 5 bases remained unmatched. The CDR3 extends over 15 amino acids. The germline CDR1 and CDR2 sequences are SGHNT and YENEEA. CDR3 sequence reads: CASSFRDREAGELFF. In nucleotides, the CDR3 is TGTGCCAGCAGCTTCCGGGACAGGGAAGCCGGGGAGCTGTTTTTT.

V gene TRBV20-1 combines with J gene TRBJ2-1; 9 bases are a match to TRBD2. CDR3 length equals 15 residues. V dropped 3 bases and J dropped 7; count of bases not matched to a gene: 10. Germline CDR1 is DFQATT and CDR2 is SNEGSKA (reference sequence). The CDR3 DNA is TGCAGTGCTAGGAATTTAGCGGGGGCTCGAAATGAGCAGTTCTTC. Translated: CSARNLAGARNEQFF.

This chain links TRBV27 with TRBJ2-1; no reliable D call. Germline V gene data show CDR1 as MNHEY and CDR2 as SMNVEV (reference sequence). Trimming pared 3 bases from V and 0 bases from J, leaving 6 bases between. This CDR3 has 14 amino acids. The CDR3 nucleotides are TGTGCCAGCAGTTTTGCGGACTCCTACAATGAGCAGTTCTTC. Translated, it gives CASSFADSYNEQFF.

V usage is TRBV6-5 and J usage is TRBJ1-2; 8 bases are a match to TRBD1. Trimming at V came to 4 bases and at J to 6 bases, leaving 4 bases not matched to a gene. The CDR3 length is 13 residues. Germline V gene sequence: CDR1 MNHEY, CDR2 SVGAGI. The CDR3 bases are TGTGCCAGCAGTTTTACAGGGGGGAATGGCTACACCTTC. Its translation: CASSFTGGNGYTF.

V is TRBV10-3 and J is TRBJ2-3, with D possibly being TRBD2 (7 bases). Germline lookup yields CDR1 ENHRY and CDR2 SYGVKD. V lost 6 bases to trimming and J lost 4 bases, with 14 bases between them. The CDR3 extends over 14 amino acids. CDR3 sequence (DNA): TGTGCCATCAGGGAGGGGGGGCGACCAGATACGCAGTATTTT. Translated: CAIREGGRPDTQYF.

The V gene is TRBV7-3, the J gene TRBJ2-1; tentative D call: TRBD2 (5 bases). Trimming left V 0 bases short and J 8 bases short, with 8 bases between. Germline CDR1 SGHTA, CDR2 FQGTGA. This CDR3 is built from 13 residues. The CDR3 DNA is TGTGCCAGCAGCTTAACTTTGCGGGATGAGCAGTTCTTC. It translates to CASSLTLRDEQFF.

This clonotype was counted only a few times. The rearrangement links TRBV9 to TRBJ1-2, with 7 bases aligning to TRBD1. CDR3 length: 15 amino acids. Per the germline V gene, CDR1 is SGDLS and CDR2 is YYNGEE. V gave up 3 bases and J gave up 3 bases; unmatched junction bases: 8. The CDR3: CASSGRQGYDYGYTF. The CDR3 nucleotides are TGTGCCAGCAGCGGCCGACAGGGTTACGACTATGGCTACACCTTC.

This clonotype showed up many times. CDR3 protein: CASSLAGTGGSYEQYF. The CDR3 nucleotides read TGTGCCAGCAGCTTAGCCGGGACAGGGGGCTCCTACGAGCAGTACTTC. The rearrangement uses TRBV7-8 and TRBJ2-7; 11 bases fit TRBD1. Unmatched junction bases numbered 1, after V lost 0 bases and J lost 0 bases. CDR1 is SGHVS, CDR2 FQNEAQ, per germline. The CDR3 is made up of 16 amino acids.

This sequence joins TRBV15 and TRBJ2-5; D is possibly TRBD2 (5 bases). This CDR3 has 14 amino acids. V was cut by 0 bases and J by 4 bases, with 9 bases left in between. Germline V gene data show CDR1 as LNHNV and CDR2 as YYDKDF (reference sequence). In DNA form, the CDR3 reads TGTGCCACCAGCAGAGACAGCGGCCGAGAGACCCAGTACTTC. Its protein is CATSRDSGRETQYF.